The entry below gives a single TCR beta chain sequence along with its context. TCR sequencing used cDNA made by reverse transcription of extracted RNA. Sequencing used immunoSEQ multiplex PCR; TCRdb keeps in-frame clones, though not all of them. The sample includes 45,000 to 60,000 clones, around 96% of them seen just once. Both CD4+ and CD8+ T cells were separated by sorting PBMCs. These data are taken from a study of CD8+ T cells in alopecia areata. The V gene's germline CDR1 is MGHRA and CDR2 YSYEKL. CDR3 length: 13 residues. Trimming cost V 5 bases and J 4 bases, with 11 bases left between them. Sequences were derived from CD8+ T cells sorted from blood, sampled at week 0. The TCR sequence derives from a human donor with alopecia areata. The chain combines TRBV4-1 with TRBJ1-2; D gene ambiguous. CDR3 region: CASSGERTYGYTF. The CDR3 bases are TGCGCCAGCAGCGGAGAACGTACCTATGGCTACACCTTC.